This passage covers 2 T cell receptor beta chains from one sample sequenced in a study of Ad26.COV2.S vaccination and SARS-CoV-2 variants. Treatment indicated: about 20 received Ad26.COV2.S at low or high dose, single or two shots; about 5 received placebo; per-sample allocation not given. Sampling was performed 63 days after the first vaccine or placebo injection. Generated by immunoSEQ multiplex PCR, the TCRdb table keeps only in-frame clones and is missing some. The sample contains 350,000 to 450,000 clones, around 87% of which appear only once. The sequencing here drew on peripheral blood, taken in a trial of Ad26.COV2.S vaccine versus placebo. All receptors come from a person aged 18-60 years who received the Ad26.COV2.S COVID-19 vaccine or a placebo.

The rearrangement joins TRBV7-6 to TRBJ2-2; 10 bases align to TRBD2. The CDR3 consists of 17 residues. Germline assignment: CDR1 SGHVS and CDR2 FNYEAQ. V shed 3 bases, J shed 3 bases, and the junction held 7 bases outside the gene matches. CDR3 amino acids: CASSLPTSGVDTGELFF. The CDR3 bases are TGTGCCAGCAGCTTGCCCACTAGCGGGGTCGACACCGGGGAGCTGTTTTTT.

The rearrangement links TRBV4-3 to TRBJ1-5; TRBD1 aligns across 7 bases. CDR1 and CDR2 from the germline V gene are LGHNA and YSLEER. V shed 0 bases, J shed 7 bases, and the junction held 6 bases outside the gene matches. This CDR3 is 15 amino acids long. The CDR3 region is CASSQDYRGRQPQHF. As DNA, the CDR3 is TGCGCCAGCAGCCAAGATTACAGGGGTAGACAGCCCCAGCATTTT.